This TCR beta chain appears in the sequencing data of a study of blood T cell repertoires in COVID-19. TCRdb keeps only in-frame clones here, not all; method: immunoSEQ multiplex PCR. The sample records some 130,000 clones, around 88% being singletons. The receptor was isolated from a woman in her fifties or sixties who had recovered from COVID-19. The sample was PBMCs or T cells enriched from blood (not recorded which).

This CDR3 is CASSPRLAGGSTDTQYF. CDR3 in DNA: TGTGCCAGCAGCCCCCGACTAGCGGGGGGCTCCACAGATACGCAGTATTTT. The V and J genes are TRBV7-2 and TRBJ2-3; TRBD2 matches 13 bases. Germline V lookup: CDR1 SGHTA, CDR2 FQGNSA. Germline trimming cut 5 bases from V and 2 bases from J; bases unmatched to any gene: 7. The CDR3 loop spans 17 amino acids.